A single sample gave rise to the 15 T cell receptor beta chains below, sequenced in a study of blood T cell repertoires in COVID-19. Assay: immunoSEQ multiplex PCR; the TCRdb copy retains only in-frame clones and omits some. The table records over 100,000 clones, under 90% of them present only once. Sequences were obtained from peripheral blood. Receptors were obtained from a woman in her 70s with acute or convalescent COVID-19.

As DNA, the CDR3 is TGTGCCAGCAGCTTAGGGCAGCGCACTGAAGCTTTCTTT. Translated: CASSLGQRTEAFF. The chain links TRBV11-2 to TRBJ1-1, with D unresolved. Trimming took off 1 base at V and 4 bases at J, with 7 bases between the two ends. This CDR3 contains 13 residues. Per the germline V gene, CDR1 is SGHAT and CDR2 is FQNNGV.

V is TRBV11-2 and J is TRBJ2-7; weak D call: TRBD1 (6 bases). This CDR3 contains 15 residues. CDR1 is SGHAT and CDR2 is FQNNGV in the germline V gene. The ends were cut back, 1 base at V and 6 bases at J, with 16 bases in the middle. The CDR3 coding sequence is TGTGCCAGCAGCTTAGCAGGACAGATGGGGGTCGAGCAGTACTTC. It specifies CASSLAGQMGVEQYF.

The chain recombines TRBV5-6 with TRBJ1-2; D uncertain. Trimming took 4 bases from V and 0 from J, leaving 10 bases between them. The CDR3 spans 14 residues. Germline V gene lookup returns CDR1 SGHDT and CDR2 YYEEEE. The CDR3 sequence: CASSRPTPNYGYTF. The CDR3 bases are TGTGCCAGCAGCCGGCCGACACCTAACTATGGCTACACCTTC.

This rearrangement joins TRBV6-6 to TRBJ1-2, with 7 bases that match TRBD1. The junction had 10 bases not matched to a gene; V was cut back by 8 bases and J by 1 base. CDR1 and CDR2 (germline): MNHNY, SVGAGI (reference sequence). This CDR3 region has 15 residues. CDR3 in amino acids: CASRSRQGDNYGYTF. CDR3 coding DNA: TGTGCCAGCCGAAGCAGACAGGGTGATAACTATGGCTACACCTTC.

The chain has TRBV11-2 and TRBJ2-7, with 8 nucleotides matching TRBD1. The CDR3 has 14 residues. Unmatched junction bases numbered 4, after V lost 4 bases and J lost 2 bases. Germline V gene data show CDR1 as SGHAT and CDR2 as FQNNGV. The CDR3, as DNA: TGTGCCAGCAGCTACTTACAGGGGGCCTACGAGCAGTACTTC. Translation: CASSYLQGAYEQYF.

The V call is TRBV7-8, the J call TRBJ2-1, with D tentatively TRBD2 (6 bases). Deletions cut 5 bases from V and 0 bases from J, with 14 bases between. The CDR3 is 16 amino acids. In germline, CDR1 is SGHVS, CDR2 FQNEAQ. CDR3 DNA sequence: TGTGCCAGCAGCAACAATCTAGCGAGCTCCTACAATGAGCAGTTCTTC. As protein: CASSNNLASSYNEQFF.

By proportion, this clone is medium-sized. J is TRBJ1-3 and V is TRBV7-2; 7 bases fit TRBD1. With 6 bases clipped from V and 0 bases from J, the junction kept 5 bases outside the gene matches. Germline CDR1 SGHTA, CDR2 FQGNSA. The CDR3 totals 15 residues. CDR3 in amino acids: CASSLQGNSGNTIYF. The CDR3 region has the DNA TGTGCCAGCAGTTTACAGGGGAACTCTGGAAACACCATATATTTT.

The CDR3 bases are TGTGCCAGCCTGGGACTAGACTACGAGCAGTACTTC. It codes for CASLGLDYEQYF. The chain couples TRBV12-3 or TRBV12-4 to TRBJ2-7, with 8 bases that match TRBD2. The CDR3 loop spans 12 amino acids. V lost 8 bases to trimming and J lost 3 bases; unmatched junction nucleotides: 3.

The chain has TRBV18 and TRBJ2-7; TRBD1 aligns across 7 bases. The CDR3 is 13 residues long. V lost 2 bases to trimming and J lost 6 bases; unmatched junction nucleotides: 4. Germline assignment: CDR1 KGHSH and CDR2 LQKENI. CDR3 in amino acids: CASSPNNRGEQYV. CDR3 in DNA: TGTGCCAGCTCACCAAATAACAGGGGCGAGCAGTACGTC.

This chain connects TRBV6-5 to TRBJ1-1; 8 bases match TRBD1. V shed 8 bases, J shed 3 bases, and the junction held 11 bases outside the gene matches. CDR1 and CDR2 from the germline V gene are MNHEY and SVGAGI. There are 15 residues in the CDR3. The CDR3 is CASLPQGATDTEAFF. CDR3 DNA: TGTGCCAGCCTCCCCCAGGGGGCGACGGACACTGAAGCTTTCTTT.

The chain links TRBV6-2 or TRBV6-3 to TRBJ1-5; 9 bases fit TRBD1. The CDR3 is 18 residues long. Trimming at V came to 2 bases and at J to 6 bases, leaving 14 bases not matched to a gene. CDR1 and CDR2 (germline): MNHEY, SVGEGT. The CDR3 bases are TGTGCCAGCAGTTACGTTGCGTCCGGGACAGGGAATAGTCAGCCCCAGCATTTT. Translated, it gives CASSYVASGTGNSQPQHF.

The rearrangement joins TRBV5-4 to TRBJ1-1; the match to TRBD1 covers 8 bases. Germline values: CDR1 SGHNT, CDR2 YYREEE (reference sequence). The CDR3 loop spans 16 amino acids. V dropped 0 bases and J dropped 5; count of bases not matched to a gene: 9. In DNA, the CDR3 is TGTGCCAGCAGCTTGGCGTCGAACCAGGGGGCGACTGAAGCTTTCTTT. Translated, it gives CASSLASNQGATEAFF.

V gene TRBV27 combines with J gene TRBJ2-1; D unclear. CDR3 length: 11 amino acids. The germline V gene has CDR1 MNHEY and CDR2 SMNVEV (reference sequence). With 10 bases removed from V and 8 bases from J, the gap between germline ends came to 12 bases. The CDR3 reads CATTFGDEQFF. The CDR3 bases are TGTGCCACCACCTTCGGAGATGAGCAGTTCTTC.

J is TRBJ1-1 and V is TRBV7-9; D not resolved. Germline V lookup: CDR1 SEHNR, CDR2 FQNEAQ (reference sequence). The CDR3 covers 11 residues. V lost 4 bases and J 7 bases, leaving 7 bases between the germline ends. CDR3 sequence: CASSSTFEAFF. Here the CDR3 DNA reads TGTGCCAGCAGCTCTACCTTTGAAGCTTTCTTT.

V gene TRBV6-4 combines with J gene TRBJ1-4; D perhaps matches TRBD1 (5 bases). From germline, CDR1 is MRHNA and CDR2 SNTAGT. This CDR3 region has 14 residues. CDR3 nucleotides: TGTGGAATTCGGGGGTCGCCGACTAATGAAAAACTGTTTTTT. It specifies CGIRGSPTNEKLFF.